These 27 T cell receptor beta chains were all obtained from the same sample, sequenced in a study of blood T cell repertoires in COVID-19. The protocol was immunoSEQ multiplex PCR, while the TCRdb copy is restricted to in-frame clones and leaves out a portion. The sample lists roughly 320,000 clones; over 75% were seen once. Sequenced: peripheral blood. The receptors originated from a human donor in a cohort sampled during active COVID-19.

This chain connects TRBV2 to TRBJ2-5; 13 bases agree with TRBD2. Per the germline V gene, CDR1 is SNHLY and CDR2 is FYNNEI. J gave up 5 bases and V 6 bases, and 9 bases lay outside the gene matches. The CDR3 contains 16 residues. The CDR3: CASRGGLAGDDETQYF. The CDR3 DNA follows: TGTGCCAGCAGAGGCGGACTAGCGGGGGATGACGAGACCCAGTACTTC.

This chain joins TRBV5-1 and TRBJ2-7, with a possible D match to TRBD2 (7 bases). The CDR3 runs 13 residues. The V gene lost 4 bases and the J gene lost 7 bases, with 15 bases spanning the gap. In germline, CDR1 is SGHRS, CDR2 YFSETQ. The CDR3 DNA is TGCGCCAGCAGCCACCCCGGGGGGCGAGAGCAGTACTTC. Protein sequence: CASSHPGGREQYF.

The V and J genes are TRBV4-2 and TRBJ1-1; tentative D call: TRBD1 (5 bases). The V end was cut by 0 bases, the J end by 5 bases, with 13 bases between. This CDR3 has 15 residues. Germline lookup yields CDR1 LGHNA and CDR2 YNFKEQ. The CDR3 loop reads CASSQDNGGSTEAFF. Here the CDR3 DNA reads TGTGCCAGCAGCCAAGATAACGGGGGTTCGACTGAAGCTTTCTTT.

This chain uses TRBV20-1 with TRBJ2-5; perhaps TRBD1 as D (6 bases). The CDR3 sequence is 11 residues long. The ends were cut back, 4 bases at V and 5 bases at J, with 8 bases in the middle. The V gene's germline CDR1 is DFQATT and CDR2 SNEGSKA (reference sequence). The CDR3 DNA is TGCAGTGCTAACGACAGGGAGACCCAGTACTTC. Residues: CSANDRETQYF.

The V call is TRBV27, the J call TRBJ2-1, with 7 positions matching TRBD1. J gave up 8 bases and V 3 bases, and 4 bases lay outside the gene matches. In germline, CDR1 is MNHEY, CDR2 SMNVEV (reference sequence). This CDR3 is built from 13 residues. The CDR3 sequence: CASSLGTVDEQFF. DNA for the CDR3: TGTGCCAGCAGTTTGGGGACAGTCGATGAGCAGTTCTTC.

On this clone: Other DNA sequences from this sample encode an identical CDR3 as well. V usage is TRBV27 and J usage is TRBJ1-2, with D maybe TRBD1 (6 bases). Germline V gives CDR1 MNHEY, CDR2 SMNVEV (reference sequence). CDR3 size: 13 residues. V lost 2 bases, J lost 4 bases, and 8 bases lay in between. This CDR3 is CASSLTGSYGYTF. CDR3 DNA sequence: TGTGCCAGCAGTTTAACAGGGTCCTATGGCTACACCTTC.

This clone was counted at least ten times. The CDR3 DNA follows: TGTGCCAGCAGTGATCCGACTAGCGGGGGGAACTACAATGAGCAGTTCTTC. Translating it yields CASSDPTSGGNYNEQFF. The gene calls are TRBV25-1 and TRBJ2-1; 13 bases agree with TRBD2. The ends lost 3 bases at V and 3 bases at J; junction bases unmatched: 5. The CDR3 covers 17 residues. Germline V lookup: CDR1 MGHDK, CDR2 SYGVNS.

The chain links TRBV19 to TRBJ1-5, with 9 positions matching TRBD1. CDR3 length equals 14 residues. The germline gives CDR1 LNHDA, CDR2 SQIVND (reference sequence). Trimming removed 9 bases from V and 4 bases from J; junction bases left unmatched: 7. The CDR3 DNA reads TGTGCCAGAGATTCGGGACAGGGAAATCAGCCCCAGCATTTT. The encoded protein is CARDSGQGNQPQHF. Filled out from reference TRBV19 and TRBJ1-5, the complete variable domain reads DGGITQSPKYLFRKEGQNVTLSCEQNLNHDAMYWYRQDPGQGLRLIYYSQIVNDFQKGDIAEGYSVSREKKESFPLTVTSAQKNPTAFYLCARDSGQGNQPQHFGDGTRLSIL.

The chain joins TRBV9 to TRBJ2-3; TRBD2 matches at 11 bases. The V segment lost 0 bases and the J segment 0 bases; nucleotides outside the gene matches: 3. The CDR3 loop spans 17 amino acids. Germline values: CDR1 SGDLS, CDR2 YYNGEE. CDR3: CASSVGSSGGSTDTQYF. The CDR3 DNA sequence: TGTGCCAGCAGCGTAGGGTCTAGCGGGGGGAGCACAGATACGCAGTATTTT.

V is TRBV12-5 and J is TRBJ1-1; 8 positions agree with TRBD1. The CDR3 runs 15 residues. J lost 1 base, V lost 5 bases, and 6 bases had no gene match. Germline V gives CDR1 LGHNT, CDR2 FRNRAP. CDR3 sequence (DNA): TGTGCTAGTGGTCCCGCCGGACAGGGGAACACTGAAGCTTTCTTT. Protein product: CASGPAGQGNTEAFF.

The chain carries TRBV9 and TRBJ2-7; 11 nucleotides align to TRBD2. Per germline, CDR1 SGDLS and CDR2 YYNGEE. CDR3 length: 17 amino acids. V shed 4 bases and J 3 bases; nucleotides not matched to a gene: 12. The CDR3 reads CASSPNPLLAGDYEQYF. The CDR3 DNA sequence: TGTGCCAGCAGCCCGAACCCCTTACTAGCGGGGGACTACGAGCAGTACTTC.

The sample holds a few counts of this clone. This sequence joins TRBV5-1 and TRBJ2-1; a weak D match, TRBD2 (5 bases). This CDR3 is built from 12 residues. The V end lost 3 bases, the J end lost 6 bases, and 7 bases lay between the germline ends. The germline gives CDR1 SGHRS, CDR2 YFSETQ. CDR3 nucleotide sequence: TGCGCCAGCAGCTCCGGACTCAATGAGCAGTTCTTC. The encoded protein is CASSSGLNEQFF.

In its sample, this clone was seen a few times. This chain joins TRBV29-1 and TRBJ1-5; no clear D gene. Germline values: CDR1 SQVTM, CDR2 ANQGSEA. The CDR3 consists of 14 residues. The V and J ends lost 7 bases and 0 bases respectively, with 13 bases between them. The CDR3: CSANSGNSNQPQHF. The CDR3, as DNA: TGCAGCGCTAACTCAGGAAATAGCAATCAGCCCCAGCATTTT.

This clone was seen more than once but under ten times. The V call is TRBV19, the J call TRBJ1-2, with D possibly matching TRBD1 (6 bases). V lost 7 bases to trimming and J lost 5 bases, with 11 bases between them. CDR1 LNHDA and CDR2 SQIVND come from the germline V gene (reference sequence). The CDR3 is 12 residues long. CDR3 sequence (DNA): TGTGCCAGTAACAGGGATGGGTATGGCTACACCTTC. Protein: CASNRDGYGYTF.

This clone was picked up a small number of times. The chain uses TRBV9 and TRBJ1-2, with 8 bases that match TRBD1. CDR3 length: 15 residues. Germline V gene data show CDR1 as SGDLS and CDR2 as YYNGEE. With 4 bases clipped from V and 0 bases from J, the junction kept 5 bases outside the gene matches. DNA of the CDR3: TGTGCCAGCAGCCTAGGACAGGGAGCTAACTATGGCTACACCTTC. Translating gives CASSLGQGANYGYTF.

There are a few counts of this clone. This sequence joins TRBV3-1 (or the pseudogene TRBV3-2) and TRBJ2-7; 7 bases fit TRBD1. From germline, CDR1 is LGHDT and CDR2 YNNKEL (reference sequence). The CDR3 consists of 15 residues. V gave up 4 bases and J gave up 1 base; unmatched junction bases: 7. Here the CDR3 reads CASSPLSTGSYEQYF. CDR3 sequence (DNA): TGTGCCAGCAGCCCTCTATCGACAGGGTCCTACGAGCAGTACTTC.

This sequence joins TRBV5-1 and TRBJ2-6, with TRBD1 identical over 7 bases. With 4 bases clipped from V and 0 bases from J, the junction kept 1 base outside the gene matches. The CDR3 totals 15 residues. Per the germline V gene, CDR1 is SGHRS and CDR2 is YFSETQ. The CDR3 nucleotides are TGCGCCAGCAGCCGGGACAGCTCTGGGGCCAACGTCCTGACTTTC. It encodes CASSRDSSGANVLTF.

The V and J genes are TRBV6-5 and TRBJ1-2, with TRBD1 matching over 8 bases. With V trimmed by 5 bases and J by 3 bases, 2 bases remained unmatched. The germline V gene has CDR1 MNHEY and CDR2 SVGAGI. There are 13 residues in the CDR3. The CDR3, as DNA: TGTGCCAGCAGTCCGGACAGGGACTATGGCTACACCTTC. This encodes CASSPDRDYGYTF.

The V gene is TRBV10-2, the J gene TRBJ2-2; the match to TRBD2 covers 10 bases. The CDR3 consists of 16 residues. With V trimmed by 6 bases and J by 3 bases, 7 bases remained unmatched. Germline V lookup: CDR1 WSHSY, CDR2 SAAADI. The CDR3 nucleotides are TGCGCCAGCAGCGCTCTAGCGGGGGTAGACACCGGGGAGCTGTTTTTT. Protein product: CASSALAGVDTGELFF.

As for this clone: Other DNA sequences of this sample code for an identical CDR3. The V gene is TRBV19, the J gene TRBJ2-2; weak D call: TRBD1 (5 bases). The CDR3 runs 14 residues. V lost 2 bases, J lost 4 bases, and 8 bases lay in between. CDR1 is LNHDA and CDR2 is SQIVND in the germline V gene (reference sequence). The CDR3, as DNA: TGTGCCAGTAGTATATCAGGGTTCACCGGGGAGCTGTTTTTT. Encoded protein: CASSISGFTGELFF.

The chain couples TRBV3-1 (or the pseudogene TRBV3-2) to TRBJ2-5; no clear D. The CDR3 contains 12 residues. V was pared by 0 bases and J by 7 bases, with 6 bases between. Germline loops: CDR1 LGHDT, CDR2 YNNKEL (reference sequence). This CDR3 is CASSQDLGTQYF. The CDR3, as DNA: TGTGCCAGCAGCCAAGATCTCGGGACCCAGTACTTC.

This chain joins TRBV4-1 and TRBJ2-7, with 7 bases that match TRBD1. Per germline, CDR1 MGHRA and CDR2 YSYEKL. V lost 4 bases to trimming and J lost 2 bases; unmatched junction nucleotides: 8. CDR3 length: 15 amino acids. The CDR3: CASSRGQAATYEQYF. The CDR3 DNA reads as TGCGCCAGCAGCCGTGGACAGGCCGCGACCTACGAGCAGTACTTC.

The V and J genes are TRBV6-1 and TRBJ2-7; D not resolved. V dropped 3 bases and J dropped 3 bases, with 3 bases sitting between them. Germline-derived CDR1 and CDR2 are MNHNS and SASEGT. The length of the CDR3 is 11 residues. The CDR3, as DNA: TGTGCCAGCAGTGACAACTACGAGCAGTACTTC. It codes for CASSDNYEQYF.

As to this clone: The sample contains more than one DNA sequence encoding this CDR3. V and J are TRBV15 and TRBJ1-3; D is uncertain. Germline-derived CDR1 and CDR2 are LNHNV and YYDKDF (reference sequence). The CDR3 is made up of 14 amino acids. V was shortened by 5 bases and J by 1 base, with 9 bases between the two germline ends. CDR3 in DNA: TGTGCCACCAGCCAACATTCGTCTGGAAACACCATATATTTT. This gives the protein CATSQHSSGNTIYF.

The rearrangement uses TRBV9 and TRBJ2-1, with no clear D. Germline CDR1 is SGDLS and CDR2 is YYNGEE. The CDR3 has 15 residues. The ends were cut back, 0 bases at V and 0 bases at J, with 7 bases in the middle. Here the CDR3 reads CASSVVVSSYNEQFF. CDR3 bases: TGTGCCAGCAGCGTAGTGGTGAGCTCCTACAATGAGCAGTTCTTC.

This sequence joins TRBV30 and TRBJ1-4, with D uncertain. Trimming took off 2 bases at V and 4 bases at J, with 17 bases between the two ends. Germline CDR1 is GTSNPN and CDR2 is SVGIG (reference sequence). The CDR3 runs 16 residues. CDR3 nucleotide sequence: TGTGCCTGGAGTCTATCGAGGACGGGAAATAATGAAAAACTGTTTTTT. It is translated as CAWSLSRTGNNEKLFF.

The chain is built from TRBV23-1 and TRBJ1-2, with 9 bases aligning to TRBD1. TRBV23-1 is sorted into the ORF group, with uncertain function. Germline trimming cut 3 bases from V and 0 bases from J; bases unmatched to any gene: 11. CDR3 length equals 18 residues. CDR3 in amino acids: CASSQVQDRGVPNYGYTF. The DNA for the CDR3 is TGCGCCAGCAGTCAGGTGCAGGACAGGGGAGTCCCTAACTATGGCTACACCTTC.